These 2 T cell receptor beta chains originate from one sample sequenced in a study of regulatory dendritic cells for organ transplantation. Sorted subsets were CFSE-labeled and cultured roughly five days with allogeneic dendritic cells. The assay was immunoSEQ multiplex PCR, and TCRdb's table has in-frame clones only and misses some. The top ten clones hold 2.5% to 3% of a sample with about 10,000 clones, around 80% of them seen once. What these receptors recognize is not known. Sequencing was done on a sample of memory CD4+ T cells from blood cultured with dendritic cells. Subset noted: CD45RO+ memory T cells. These receptors were collected from a human donor in good health.

The rearrangement uses TRBV4-2 and TRBJ2-2; the D is unclear. V was cut by 0 bases and J by 4 bases, with 9 bases left in between. The CDR3 length is 15 residues. Per the germline V gene, CDR1 is LGHNA and CDR2 is YNFKEQ. The CDR3 reads CASSQDRAATGELFF. The CDR3 DNA reads TGTGCCAGCAGCCAAGATCGAGCCGCCACCGGGGAGCTGTTTTTT.

The chain couples TRBV7-2 to TRBJ2-1; D is unresolved. V was shortened by 5 bases and J by 3 bases, with 14 bases between the two germline ends. Per the germline V gene, CDR1 is SGHTA and CDR2 is FQGNSA. This CDR3 spans 15 amino acids. DNA for the CDR3: TGTGCCAGCAGCGCCATCCGACGGATCTACAATGAGCAGTTCTTC. It specifies CASSAIRRIYNEQFF. The full variable domain, rest sourced from reference TRBV7-2 and TRBJ2-1, is GAGVSQSPSNKVTEKGKDVELRCDPISGHTALYWYRQSLGQGLEFLIYFQGNSAPDKSGLPSDRFSAERTGGSVSTLTIQRTQQEDSAVYLCASSAIRRIYNEQFFGPGTRLTVL.